This is a list of T cell receptor beta chains from one sample in a study of cytomegalovirus exposure and HLA in healthy donors. Only in-frame clones appear in the TCRdb table, and some are missing; sequencing was by immunoSEQ multiplex PCR. Of 260,000 or so clones listed, about nine tenths are singletons. What was sequenced was PBMCs. The receptors here all came from a woman in her thirties in good health and CMV-seronegative. The CDR3 runs from the conserved cysteine through the conserved F or W. Fields, in order: CDR3 protein, CDR3 DNA, clone size, D gene, J gene, V gene. A D gene is named only where the DNA matches it firmly. Size is stated for part of the rows, as once, few or many counts, or as a class when the clone is expanded.

CASSQPLQGHSAGANVLTF,TGCGCCAGCAGCCAACCATTACAGGGACATAGTGCTGGGGCCAACGTCCTGACTTTC,NA,NA,TRBJ2-6,TRBV4-1
CASSLTLDYGYTF,TGTGCCAGCAGTTTAACGTTAGACTATGGCTACACCTTC,NA,NA,TRBJ1-2,TRBV27
CASSQSIGFRETQYF,TGCGCCAGCAGTCAATCCATTGGTTTTCGGGAGACCCAGTACTTC,NA,NA,TRBJ2-5,TRBV23-1
CATITGPGNTIYF,TGTGCCACAATAACAGGGCCGGGAAACACCATATATTTT,NA,NA,TRBJ1-3,TRBV7-2
CASSERVAGNTGELFF,TGTGCCAGCAGTGAAAGGGTAGCGGGCAACACCGGGGAGCTGTTTTTT,NA,TRBD2,TRBJ2-2,TRBV25-1
CASSLASGEQFF,TGCGCCAGCAGCTTGGCCTCGGGTGAGCAGTTCTTC,NA,NA,TRBJ2-1,TRBV5-1
CASSKYLRAISYEQYF,TGCGCCAGCAGCAAGTACTTGAGGGCCATCTCCTACGAGCAGTACTTC,once,NA,TRBJ2-7,TRBV4-3
CASSKGYVILYEQYF,TGTGCCAGCAGCAAAGGGTACGTGATACTCTACGAGCAGTACTTC,NA,NA,TRBJ2-7,TRBV21-1
CSARVNTEAFF,TGCAGTGCCCGAGTAAACACTGAAGCTTTCTTT,NA,NA,TRBJ1-1,TRBV20-1
CASSGRVAPSKTTSTDTQYF,TGCGCCAGCAGCGGTCGAGTAGCACCCTCCAAGACCACGAGCACAGATACGCAGTATTTT,NA,NA,TRBJ2-3,TRBV4-3
CASSFRELGTDTQYF,TGTGCCAGCAGCTTCCGGGAGTTGGGCACAGATACGCAGTATTTT,NA,NA,TRBJ2-3,TRBV7-8
CAIRGGQGENQPQHF,TGTGCCATCAGGGGGGGACAGGGGGAAAATCAGCCCCAGCATTTT,NA,TRBD1,TRBJ1-5,TRBV10-3
CASSTRGESYEQYF,TGCGCCAGCAGCACTCGGGGCGAGTCCTACGAGCAGTACTTC,NA,NA,TRBJ2-7,TRBV5-1
CASSQTRGEQFF,TGTGCCAGCAGCCAAACACGCGGTGAGCAGTTCTTC,NA,NA,TRBJ2-1,TRBV4-2
CASSLAGHEQYF,TGTGCCAGCAGCTTAGCCGGGCACGAGCAGTACTTC,NA,NA,TRBJ2-7,TRBV11-1
CASSLAEGTDTQYF,TGCGCCAGCAGCTTGGCCGAGGGCACAGATACGCAGTATTTT,few,NA,TRBJ2-3,TRBV5-1
CASSQRAQETQYF,TGTGCCAGCAGCCAGCGAGCCCAAGAGACCCAGTACTTC,NA,NA,TRBJ2-5,TRBV7-7
CASSFNGLATDTQYF,TGTGCCAGCAGCTTTAATGGGCTAGCAACAGATACGCAGTATTTT,NA,NA,TRBJ2-3,TRBV7-9
CASSLGTNEQFF,TGTGCCAGCAGCTTAGGGACCAATGAGCAGTTCTTC,NA,NA,TRBJ2-1,TRBV11-2
CASSQGQGVRNEQFF,TGTGCCAGCAGCCAAGGGCAGGGGGTGAGGAATGAGCAGTTCTTC,NA,TRBD1,TRBJ2-1,TRBV14
CASSQRGSYNEQFF,TGTGCCAGCAGCCAACGGGGCTCCTACAATGAGCAGTTCTTC,NA,NA,TRBJ2-1,TRBV14
CSVEGTGLLNTGELFF,TGCAGCGTTGAGGGGACAGGGCTCCTGAACACCGGGGAGCTGTTTTTT,NA,TRBD1,TRBJ2-2,TRBV29-1
CASRRTSGPNTGELFF,TGCGCCAGCAGGAGAACTAGCGGCCCGAACACCGGGGAGCTGTTTTTT,NA,TRBD2,TRBJ2-2,TRBV5-1
CASSIGTGNIQYF,TGTGCCAGTAGTATAGGGACCGGGAACATTCAGTACTTC,NA,NA,TRBJ2-4,TRBV19
CASAGGSSYNEQFF,TGTGCCAGCGCCGGGGGGAGCTCCTACAATGAGCAGTTCTTC,NA,TRBD2,TRBJ2-1,TRBV18
CASTGLDLNEQYF,TGTGCCAGCACAGGACTAGACCTCAACGAGCAGTACTTC,NA,TRBD2,TRBJ2-7,TRBV7-9
CAGGPRKGRYEQYF,TGTGCTGGGGGGCCCCGGAAGGGCCGTTACGAGCAGTACTTC,NA,NA,TRBJ2-7,TRBV12-5
CASSGDRGHGNTIYF,TGTGCCAGCAGCGGGGACAGGGGGCATGGAAACACCATATATTTT,NA,TRBD1,TRBJ1-3,TRBV9
CASRQGHENTEAFF,TGTGCCAGCAGGCAGGGACATGAGAACACTGAAGCTTTCTTT,NA,NA,TRBJ1-1,TRBV28
CASSVEGRERF,TGTGCCAGCAGCGTAGAAGGGCGGGAGCGGTTT,NA,NA,TRBJ1-5,TRBV9
CASSTPGLAGVEQFF,TGTGCCAGCAGCACCCCGGGACTAGCGGGAGTTGAGCAGTTCTTC,NA,TRBD2,TRBJ2-1,TRBV7-2
CASSANDPYEQYF,TGTGCCAGCAGCGCCAACGACCCCTACGAGCAGTACTTC,NA,NA,TRBJ2-7,TRBV9
CASSQRTDLYNEQFF,TGCGCCAGCAGCCAGAGGACAGATTTATACAATGAGCAGTTCTTC,NA,NA,TRBJ2-1,TRBV4-1
CATSRLRGGGYEQYF,TGTGCCACCAGCAGACTGCGGGGGGGCGGCTACGAGCAGTACTTC,NA,TRBD2,TRBJ2-7,TRBV15
CASSVGGRGETQYF,TGTGCCAGCAGTGTTGGCGGGAGGGGGGAGACCCAGTACTTC,NA,TRBD2,TRBJ2-5,TRBV2
CASSYRLAGGTGELFF,TGTGCCAGCAGTTACCGTTTAGCGGGAGGTACCGGGGAGCTGTTTTTT,NA,TRBD2,TRBJ2-2,TRBV6-6
CASSLTPSSYEQYF,TGTGCCAGCAGCTTAACGCCTAGCTCCTACGAGCAGTACTTC,NA,NA,TRBJ2-7,TRBV7-3
CASSHGPNSGNTIYF,TGTGCCAGCAGCCACGGACCGAACTCTGGAAACACCATATATTTT,NA,NA,TRBJ1-3,TRBV6-5
CASSRLAGVSYNEQFF,TGCGCCAGCAGTAGACTAGCGGGAGTTTCCTACAATGAGCAGTTCTTC,once,TRBD2,TRBJ2-1,TRBV10-2
CASSLWGTNTEAFF,TGTGCCAGCAGTTTATGGGGGACGAACACTGAAGCTTTCTTT,few,NA,TRBJ1-1,TRBV28
CASSPRLAGVYEQYF,TGTGCCAGCAGCCCTAGACTAGCGGGAGTTTACGAGCAGTACTTC,few,TRBD2,TRBJ2-7,TRBV14
CASSYRDTQYF,TGTGCCAGCAGTTACAGGGATACGCAGTATTTT,NA,NA,TRBJ2-3,TRBV6-5
CASSAVGANTEAFF,TGTGCCAGCAGCGCAGTAGGGGCGAACACTGAAGCTTTCTTT,NA,NA,TRBJ1-1,TRBV9
CSANWAYNEQFF,TGCAGCGCCAACTGGGCCTACAATGAGCAGTTCTTC,NA,NA,TRBJ2-1,TRBV29-1
CASSQDGPITGASNTDTQYF,TGCGCCAGCAGCCAAGATGGCCCCATTACAGGGGCCTCAAACACAGATACGCAGTATTTT,NA,TRBD1,TRBJ2-3,TRBV4-3
CASSFGGRGEQFF,TGTGCCAGCAGTTTTGGGGGGCGCGGTGAGCAGTTCTTC,NA,NA,TRBJ2-1,TRBV27
CASSHNRGRSVNQPQHF,TGTGCCAGCAGCCACAACAGGGGGCGGTCGGTTAATCAGCCCCAGCATTTT,NA,TRBD1,TRBJ1-5,TRBV7-8
CASSQTTGAAYEQYF,TGTGCCAGCAGCCAGACGACAGGGGCCGCCTACGAGCAGTACTTC,NA,TRBD1,TRBJ2-7,TRBV14
CASSQDLRTGPWETQYF,TGTGCCAGCAGCCAAGATCTTCGGACAGGGCCGTGGGAGACCCAGTACTTC,NA,TRBD1,TRBJ2-5,TRBV14